This TCR beta chain was obtained from a study of CD8+ T cells in alopecia areata (dated 2018 in TCRdb). In terms of the full investigation: The treated patients took part in an open-label pilot trial in which moderate-to-severe alopecia areata was treated with oral tofacitinib at 5 to 10 mg twice daily. Tofacitinib was administered for 6 to 18 months, and 6 months of follow-up off drug were then conducted to assess delayed response and recurrence. For the treated patients, the SALT score, which quantifies what percentage of scalp surface area is affected, served as the measure of disease severity. High-throughput TCRbeta sequencing was used to examine T cell clonal expansion in alopecia areata in both the C3H/HeJ mouse model and human patients. In humans, TCRbeta sequencing was performed on scalp tissue and on sorted CD4+ and CD8+ peripheral blood T cells from healthy controls and from patients with patchy or totalis/universalis alopecia areata. Biopsies were taken from tofacitinib-treated patients at baseline and at 4 and 24 weeks of treatment, and a later scalp biopsy was taken in several of the tofacitinib-treated patients. Scalp clonality was compared across normal scalp (n=4), patchy alopecia areata scalp (n=8), and alopecia totalis/universalis scalp (n=8). RNA was obtained with the PAXgene miRNA kit for fixed scalp, the miRNeasy kit for PBMCs, and the RNeasy kit for mouse skin. TCRbeta CDR3 regions were amplified by immunoSEQ multiplex PCR using 35 Vbeta forward and 13 Jbeta reverse primers.

Library preparation used the immunoSEQ multiplex PCR assay. To provide template for TCR sequencing, every sample had RNA extracted and reverse transcribed into cDNA. SuperScript III was used to make first-strand cDNA, primed with a 2:1 mix of oligo-dT and random hexamers. A synthetic immune receptor repertoire was used to gauge amplification bias, and whatever bias remained was removed computationally. The published analysis was carried out like this. Raw reads were preprocessed to remove errors, and CDR3 was defined according to IMGT conventions as the region from the conserved cysteine to phenylalanine. Clonality was computed as 1 minus the Shannon entropy, with the entropy normalized by log2 of the number of productive unique TCRs. CD4 or CD8 identity of scalp clones was inferred by cross-referencing scalp TCRbeta sequences with sorted blood CD4 and CD8 repertoires. TCRdb limited this immuneACCESS table to in-frame rearrangements with V and J called. A share of clones is missing; checked studies link under half to unresolved V genes, and the rest is unexplained. That table is the source of V, J and clone size, and D and trimming were worked out from the DNA. In this sample the table shows approximately 190,000 clones, roughly 60% of which occur a single time. 5.5% to 6% of the sample is taken by the ten largest.

Here is what the overall study found, with its caveats: With tofacitinib, both scalp clonality and the number of expanded CD8+ clones among the top 100 scalp clones went down significantly. Lesional scalp, especially in alopecia totalis/universalis, showed higher clonality and more expanded CD8+ clones than normal scalp, suggesting antigenic drive. Because the treated cohort was small and included a single nonresponder, larger studies are needed to assess links between baseline CD8+ expansion and response. Unlike mouse skin, where gammadelta T cells dominate, normal human skin contains resident alphabeta T cells that get sequenced too, which complicates analysis of the scalp TCR repertoire. Shared TCR sequences between patients were less evident than in mice, which may be partly attributable to HLA diversity in the patient population. Many expanded lesional clones were found to persist in scalp and blood during tofacitinib treatment, and relapse after treatment cessation may be partly explained by this persistence.

Concerning this clone: Its antigen target is currently unknown. Base quality data are lacking; no much larger clone is found one base away.

Sample time point, as interpreted from the label and publication: about 5 months on oral tofacitinib. The treatment or condition label for this specimen denotes: oral pan-JAK inhibitor, 5-10 mg twice daily. Lesional scalp punch biopsies and peripheral blood were collected from alopecia areata patients. PBMCs were separated by density centrifugation and stained for CD3, CD4 and CD8, after which CD4+ and CD8+ T cells were sorted on a FACSAria. Counted from cysteine to phenylalanine, this CDR3 has 15 amino acids. This entry keeps only the CDR3 DNA: 45 bases, framed from base 1. V sheds 0 bases and J sheds 5 bases, leaving 14 bases between their ends. Looking up the germline V gene yields CDR1 MGHRA and CDR2 YSYEKL.

The specimen was CD4+ T cells sorted from blood, collected at week 24, from a patient treated with tofacitinib. The TCR sequence derives from a human donor with alopecia areata. This receptor chain uses TRBV4-1 and TRBJ2-7, with a weak D call of TRBD1 (6 bases match). The CDR3 protein sequence reads: CASSQEVRGPHEQYF. The DNA reads TGCGCCAGCAGCCAAGAAGTCAGGGGACCACACGAGCAGTACTTC.